One TCR beta chain is described in this entry. Antigen specificity is unknown. This entry is derived from a study of CD8+ T cells in alopecia areata. TCR sequencing used cDNA made by reverse transcription of extracted RNA. Produced via immunoSEQ multiplex PCR; TCRdb's table is partial and in-frame only. The table has about 210,000 clones, over 60% seen once. Stated treatment: oral pan-JAK inhibitor, 5-10 mg twice daily. Study-level findings and limits: Scalp samples also contribute reads from the resident alphabeta T cells found in normal skin.

The input for sequencing was CD4+ T cells sorted from blood, taken at week 4, from a patient treated with tofacitinib. The clonotype originates from a human donor with alopecia areata.

This CDR3 reads CASSLASRLAAGELFF. CDR3 bases: TGTGCCAGCAGCTTGGCGTCCCGGCTAGCCGCCGGGGAGCTGTTTTTT. J is TRBJ2-2 and V is TRBV5-6, with D perhaps TRBD2 (5 bases). V was pared by 0 bases and J by 6 bases, with 15 bases between. Germline lookup yields CDR1 SGHDT and CDR2 YYEEEE. This CDR3 has 16 residues.